This T cell receptor (beta chain) was identified in a study of control samples from healthy donors and cancer patients. The count of this clone is one. Clones were read by immunoSEQ multiplex PCR, and TCRdb kept only the in-frame ones, dropping some. The data show 60,000 to 75,000 clones, with around nine tenths seen just once and about 6% held by the top ten. Looked up from germline, CDR1 is KGHSH and CDR2 is LQKENI. The CDR3 consists of 16 residues. The J segment lost 1 base and the V segment lost 1 base, leaving 4 bases of the junction unmatched. The chain is built from TRBV18 and TRBJ2-5; TRBD2 agrees at 9 bases. The sequencing sample was made of PBMCs. The TCR was taken from a man aged 55 to 70 with colorectal cancer. Here the CDR3 reads CASSPRGSGGQETQYF. The CDR3 bases are TGTGCCAGCTCACCACGGGGTAGCGGGGGCCAAGAGACCCAGTACTTC.